Ten or more counts support the clone carrying this T cell receptor (beta chain). The record originates from a study of neurological immune-mediated disorders. The CDR3 consists of 13 residues. The V gene's germline CDR1 is LGHNA and CDR2 YNFKEQ. V was pared by 5 bases and J by 8 bases, with 13 bases between. From the 5' RACE reads, TCRdb called clonotypes with MiXCR, one entry per CDR3 protein. The repertoire includes about 30,000 distinct CDR3 sequences, around 12% of them detected once, and 7.8% sits in the top ten. The sequence was collected from a man in his fifties or sixties in good health. Material: PBMCs. The chain uses TRBV4-2 and TRBJ1-3; a possible D gene is TRBD1 (5 bases). The CDR3 spells CASSDRKGHTIYF. CDR3 DNA sequence: TGTGCCAGCAGCGACAGAAAGGGGCACACCATATATTTT.